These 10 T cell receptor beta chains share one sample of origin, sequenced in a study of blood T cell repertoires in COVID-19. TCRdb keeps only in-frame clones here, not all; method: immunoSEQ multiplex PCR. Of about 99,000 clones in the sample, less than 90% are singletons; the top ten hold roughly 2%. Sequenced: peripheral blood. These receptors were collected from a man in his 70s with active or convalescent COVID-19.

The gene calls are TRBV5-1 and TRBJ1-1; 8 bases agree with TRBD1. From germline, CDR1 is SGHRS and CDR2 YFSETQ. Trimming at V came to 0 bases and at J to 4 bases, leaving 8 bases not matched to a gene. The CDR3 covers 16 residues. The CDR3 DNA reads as TGCGCCAGCAGCTTGGAAGGGGACAGGAGGGCCACTGAAGCTTTCTTT. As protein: CASSLEGDRRATEAFF.

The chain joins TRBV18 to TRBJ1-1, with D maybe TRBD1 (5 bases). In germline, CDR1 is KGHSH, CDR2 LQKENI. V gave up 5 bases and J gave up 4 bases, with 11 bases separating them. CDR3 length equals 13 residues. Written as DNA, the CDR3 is TGTGCCAGCTCAATGCAGGGCTTCACTGAAGCTTTCTTT. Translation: CASSMQGFTEAFF. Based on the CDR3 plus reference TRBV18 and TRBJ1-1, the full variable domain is NAGVMQNPRHLVRRRGQEARLRCSPMKGHSHVYWYRQLPEEGLKFMVYLQKENIIDESGMPKERFSAEFPKEGPSILRIQQVVRGDSAAYFCASSMQGFTEAFFGQGTRLTVV.

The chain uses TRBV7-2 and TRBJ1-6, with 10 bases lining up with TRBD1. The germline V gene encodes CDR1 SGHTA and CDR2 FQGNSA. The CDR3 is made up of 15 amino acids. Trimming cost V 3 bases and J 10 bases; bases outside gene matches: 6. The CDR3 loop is CASSFQGQGQSPLHF. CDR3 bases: TGTGCCAGCAGCTTCCAGGGACAGGGGCAGTCACCCCTCCACTTT.

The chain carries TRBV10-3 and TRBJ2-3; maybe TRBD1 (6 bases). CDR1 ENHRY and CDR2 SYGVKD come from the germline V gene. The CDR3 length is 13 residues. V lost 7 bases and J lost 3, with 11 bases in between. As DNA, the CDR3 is TGTGCCATCACCAAAACAGGGACAGATACGCAGTATTTT. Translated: CAITKTGTDTQYF.

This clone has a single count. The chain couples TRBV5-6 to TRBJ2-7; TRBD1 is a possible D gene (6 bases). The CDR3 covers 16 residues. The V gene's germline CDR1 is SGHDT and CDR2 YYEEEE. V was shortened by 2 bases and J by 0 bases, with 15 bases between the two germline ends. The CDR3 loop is CASSFTRGSSSYEQYF. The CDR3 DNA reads TGTGCCAGCAGCTTTACCAGGGGCTCGAGCTCCTACGAGCAGTACTTC.

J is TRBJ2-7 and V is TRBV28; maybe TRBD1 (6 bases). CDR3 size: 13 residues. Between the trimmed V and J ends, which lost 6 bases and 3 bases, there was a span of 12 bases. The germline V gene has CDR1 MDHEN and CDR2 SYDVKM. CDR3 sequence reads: CASSHGQYYEQYF. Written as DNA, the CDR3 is TGTGCCAGCAGCCATGGACAGTACTACGAGCAGTACTTC.

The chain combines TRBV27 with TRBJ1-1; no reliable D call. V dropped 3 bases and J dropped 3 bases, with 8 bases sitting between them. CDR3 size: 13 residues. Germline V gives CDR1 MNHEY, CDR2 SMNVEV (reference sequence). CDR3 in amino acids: CASSFRRHTEAFF. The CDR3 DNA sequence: TGTGCCAGCAGTTTCAGGCGCCACACTGAAGCTTTCTTT.

The CDR3 DNA sequence: TGTGCCAGCAGCGAGGACAGGGGGCGGTGGGAGACCCAGTACTTC. Translation gives CASSEDRGRWETQYF. The genes are TRBV13 and TRBJ2-5; 11 bases align to TRBD1. Per the germline V gene, CDR1 is PRHDT and CDR2 is FYEKMQ (reference sequence). The junction had 7 bases not matched to a gene; V was cut back by 5 bases and J by 5 bases. This CDR3 comprises 15 residues.

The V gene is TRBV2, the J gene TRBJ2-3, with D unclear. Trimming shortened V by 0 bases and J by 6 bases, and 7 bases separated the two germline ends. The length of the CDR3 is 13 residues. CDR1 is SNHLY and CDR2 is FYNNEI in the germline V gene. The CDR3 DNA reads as TGTGCCAGCAGTGAAGCCCAGGCGGATACGCAGTATTTT. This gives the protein CASSEAQADTQYF.

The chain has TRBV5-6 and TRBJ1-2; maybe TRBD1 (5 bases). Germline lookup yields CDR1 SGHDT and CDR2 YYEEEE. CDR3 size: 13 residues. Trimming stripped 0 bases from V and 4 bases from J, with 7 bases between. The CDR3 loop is CASSLEQAYGYTF. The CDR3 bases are TGTGCCAGCAGCTTGGAACAGGCCTATGGCTACACCTTC.